This T cell receptor (beta chain) was captured by sequencing in a study of T-cell reconstitution after alpha-beta-depleted transplantation in children. CDR3 length: 18 residues. The V segment lost 3 bases and the J segment 3 bases; nucleotides outside the gene matches: 12. Germline assignment: CDR1 ENHRY and CDR2 SYGVKD. Study conclusions and caveats: T-cell numbers and diversity, one year after transplant, stemmed largely from T cells that were newly produced. Recipient T cells and thymic progenitors that survived gave rise to the high TCRbeta diversity observed at day 60 in some patients. At around two months after transplant, the alpha-beta T cells were reportedly derived from several hundred expanded clones that came from non-depleted graft cells.

Library preparation (for TCRbeta) was performed with unique molecular identifiers. TCRdb reprocessed the PCR reads via MiXCR and lists one record per CDR3 protein. The sample has around 600,000 distinct CDR3 sequences; about 21% are singletons. In this sample, this clonotype turned up many times. The antigen is not known. The source was PBMCs, mostly from graft donor cells, collected 360 days after TCRalphabeta/CD19-depleted stem cell transplant. This chain joins TRBV10-3 and TRBJ1-5, with TRBD1 matching 9 bases. The sequence was obtained from a boy younger than two who had a stem cell transplant for acute myeloid leukemia, so the T cells may come from the graft donor. CDR3 sequence: CAISEGTGPLLHNQPQHF. The CDR3 DNA follows: TGTGCCATCAGTGAAGGGACAGGGCCCCTGTTGCACAATCAGCCCCAGCATTTT.